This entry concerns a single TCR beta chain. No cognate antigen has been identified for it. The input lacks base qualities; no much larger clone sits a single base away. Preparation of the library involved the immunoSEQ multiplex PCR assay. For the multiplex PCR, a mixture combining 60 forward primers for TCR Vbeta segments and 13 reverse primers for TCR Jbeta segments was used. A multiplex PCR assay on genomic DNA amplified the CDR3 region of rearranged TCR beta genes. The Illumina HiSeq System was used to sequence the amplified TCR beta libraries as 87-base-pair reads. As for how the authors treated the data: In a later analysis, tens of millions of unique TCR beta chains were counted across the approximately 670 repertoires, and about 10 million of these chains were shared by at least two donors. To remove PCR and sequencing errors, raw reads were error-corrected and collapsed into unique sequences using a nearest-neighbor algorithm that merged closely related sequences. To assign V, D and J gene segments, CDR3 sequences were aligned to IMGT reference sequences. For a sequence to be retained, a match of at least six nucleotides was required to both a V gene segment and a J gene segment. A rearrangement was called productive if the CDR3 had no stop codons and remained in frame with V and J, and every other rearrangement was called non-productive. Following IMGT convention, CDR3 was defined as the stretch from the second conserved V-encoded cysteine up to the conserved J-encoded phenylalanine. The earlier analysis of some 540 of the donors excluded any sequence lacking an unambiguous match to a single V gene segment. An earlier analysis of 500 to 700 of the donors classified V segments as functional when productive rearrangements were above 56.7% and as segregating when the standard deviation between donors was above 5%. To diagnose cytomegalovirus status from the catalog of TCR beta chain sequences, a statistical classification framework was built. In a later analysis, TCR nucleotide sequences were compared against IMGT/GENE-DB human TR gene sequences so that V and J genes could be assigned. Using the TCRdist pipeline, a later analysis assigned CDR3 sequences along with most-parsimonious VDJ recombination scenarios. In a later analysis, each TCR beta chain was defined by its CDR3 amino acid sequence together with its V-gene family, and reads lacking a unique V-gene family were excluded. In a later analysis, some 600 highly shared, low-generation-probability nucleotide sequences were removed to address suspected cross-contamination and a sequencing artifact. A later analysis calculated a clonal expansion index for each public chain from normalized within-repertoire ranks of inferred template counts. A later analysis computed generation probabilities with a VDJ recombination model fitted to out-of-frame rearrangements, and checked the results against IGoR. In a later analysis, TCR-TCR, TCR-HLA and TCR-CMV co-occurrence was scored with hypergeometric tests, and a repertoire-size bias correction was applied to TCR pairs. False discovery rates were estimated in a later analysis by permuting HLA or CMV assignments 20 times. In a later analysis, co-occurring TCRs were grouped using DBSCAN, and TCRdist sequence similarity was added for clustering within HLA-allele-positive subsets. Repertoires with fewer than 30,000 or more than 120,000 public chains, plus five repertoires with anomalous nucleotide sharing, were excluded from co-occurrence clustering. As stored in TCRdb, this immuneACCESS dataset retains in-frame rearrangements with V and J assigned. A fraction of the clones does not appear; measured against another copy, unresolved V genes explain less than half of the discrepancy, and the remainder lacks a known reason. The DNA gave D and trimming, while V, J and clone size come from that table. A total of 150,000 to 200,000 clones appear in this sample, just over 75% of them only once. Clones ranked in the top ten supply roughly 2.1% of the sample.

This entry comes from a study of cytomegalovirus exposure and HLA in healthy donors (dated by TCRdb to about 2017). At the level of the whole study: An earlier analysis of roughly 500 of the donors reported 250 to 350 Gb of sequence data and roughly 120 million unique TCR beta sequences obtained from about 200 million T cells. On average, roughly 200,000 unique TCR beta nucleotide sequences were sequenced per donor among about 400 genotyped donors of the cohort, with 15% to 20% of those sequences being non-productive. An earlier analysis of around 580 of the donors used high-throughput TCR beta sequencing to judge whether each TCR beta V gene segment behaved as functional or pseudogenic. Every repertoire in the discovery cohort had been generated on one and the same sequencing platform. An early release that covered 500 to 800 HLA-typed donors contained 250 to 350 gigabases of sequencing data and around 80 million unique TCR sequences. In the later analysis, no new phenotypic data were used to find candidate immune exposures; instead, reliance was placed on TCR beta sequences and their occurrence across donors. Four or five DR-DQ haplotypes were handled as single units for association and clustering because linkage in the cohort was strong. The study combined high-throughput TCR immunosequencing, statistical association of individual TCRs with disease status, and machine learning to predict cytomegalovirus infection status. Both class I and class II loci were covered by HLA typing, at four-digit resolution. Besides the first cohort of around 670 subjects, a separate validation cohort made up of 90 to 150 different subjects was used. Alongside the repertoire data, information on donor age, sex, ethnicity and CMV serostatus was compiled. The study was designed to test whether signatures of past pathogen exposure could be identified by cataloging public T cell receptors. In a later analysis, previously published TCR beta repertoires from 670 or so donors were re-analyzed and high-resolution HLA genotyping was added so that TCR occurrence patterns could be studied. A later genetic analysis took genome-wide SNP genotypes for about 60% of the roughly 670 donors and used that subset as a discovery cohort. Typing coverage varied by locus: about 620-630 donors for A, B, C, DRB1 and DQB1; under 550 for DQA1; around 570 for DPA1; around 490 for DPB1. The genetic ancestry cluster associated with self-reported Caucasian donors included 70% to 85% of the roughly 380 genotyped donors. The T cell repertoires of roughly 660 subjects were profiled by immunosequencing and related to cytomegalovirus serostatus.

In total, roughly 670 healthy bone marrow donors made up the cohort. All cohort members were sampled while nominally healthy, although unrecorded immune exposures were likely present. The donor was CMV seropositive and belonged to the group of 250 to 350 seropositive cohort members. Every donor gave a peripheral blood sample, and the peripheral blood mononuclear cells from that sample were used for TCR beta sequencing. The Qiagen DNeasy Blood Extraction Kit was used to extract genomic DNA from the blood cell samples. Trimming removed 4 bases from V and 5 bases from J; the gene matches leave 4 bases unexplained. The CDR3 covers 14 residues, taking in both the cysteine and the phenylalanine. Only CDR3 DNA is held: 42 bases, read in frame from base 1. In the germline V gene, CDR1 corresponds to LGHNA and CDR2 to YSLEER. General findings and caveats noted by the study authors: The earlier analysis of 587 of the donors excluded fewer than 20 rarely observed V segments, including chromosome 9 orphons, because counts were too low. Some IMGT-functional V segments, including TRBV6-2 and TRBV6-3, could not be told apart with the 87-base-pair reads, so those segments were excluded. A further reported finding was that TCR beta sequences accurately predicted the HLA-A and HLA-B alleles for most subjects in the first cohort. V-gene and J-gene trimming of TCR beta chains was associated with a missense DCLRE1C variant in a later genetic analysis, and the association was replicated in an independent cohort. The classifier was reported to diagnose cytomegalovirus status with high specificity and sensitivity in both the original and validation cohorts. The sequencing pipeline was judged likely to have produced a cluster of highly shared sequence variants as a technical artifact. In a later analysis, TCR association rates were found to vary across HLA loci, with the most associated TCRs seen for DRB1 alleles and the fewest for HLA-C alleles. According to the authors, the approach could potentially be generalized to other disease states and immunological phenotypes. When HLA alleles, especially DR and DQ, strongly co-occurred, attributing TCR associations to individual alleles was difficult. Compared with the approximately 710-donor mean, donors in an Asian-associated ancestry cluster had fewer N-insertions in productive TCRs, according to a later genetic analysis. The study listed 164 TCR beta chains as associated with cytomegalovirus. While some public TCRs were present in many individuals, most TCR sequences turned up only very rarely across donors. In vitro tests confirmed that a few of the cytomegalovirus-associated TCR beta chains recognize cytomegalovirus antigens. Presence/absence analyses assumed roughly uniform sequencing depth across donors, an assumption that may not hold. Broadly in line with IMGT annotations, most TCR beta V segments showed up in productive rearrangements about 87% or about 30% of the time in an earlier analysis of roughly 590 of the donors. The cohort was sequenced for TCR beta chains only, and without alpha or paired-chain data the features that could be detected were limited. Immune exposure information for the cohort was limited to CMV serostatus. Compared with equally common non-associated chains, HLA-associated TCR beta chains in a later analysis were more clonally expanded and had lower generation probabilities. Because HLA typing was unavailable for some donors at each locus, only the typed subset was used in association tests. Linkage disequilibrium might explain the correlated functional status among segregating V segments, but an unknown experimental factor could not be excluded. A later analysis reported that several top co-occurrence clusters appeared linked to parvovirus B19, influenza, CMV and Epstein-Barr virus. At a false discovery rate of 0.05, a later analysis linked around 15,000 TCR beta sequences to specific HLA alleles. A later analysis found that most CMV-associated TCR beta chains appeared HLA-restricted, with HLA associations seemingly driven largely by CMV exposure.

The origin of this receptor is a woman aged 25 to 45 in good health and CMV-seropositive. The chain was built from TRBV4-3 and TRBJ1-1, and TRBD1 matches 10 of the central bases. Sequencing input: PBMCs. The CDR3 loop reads CASSPDRGRTEAFF. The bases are TGCGCCAGCAGCCCCGACAGGGGGCGGACTGAAGCTTTCTTT.